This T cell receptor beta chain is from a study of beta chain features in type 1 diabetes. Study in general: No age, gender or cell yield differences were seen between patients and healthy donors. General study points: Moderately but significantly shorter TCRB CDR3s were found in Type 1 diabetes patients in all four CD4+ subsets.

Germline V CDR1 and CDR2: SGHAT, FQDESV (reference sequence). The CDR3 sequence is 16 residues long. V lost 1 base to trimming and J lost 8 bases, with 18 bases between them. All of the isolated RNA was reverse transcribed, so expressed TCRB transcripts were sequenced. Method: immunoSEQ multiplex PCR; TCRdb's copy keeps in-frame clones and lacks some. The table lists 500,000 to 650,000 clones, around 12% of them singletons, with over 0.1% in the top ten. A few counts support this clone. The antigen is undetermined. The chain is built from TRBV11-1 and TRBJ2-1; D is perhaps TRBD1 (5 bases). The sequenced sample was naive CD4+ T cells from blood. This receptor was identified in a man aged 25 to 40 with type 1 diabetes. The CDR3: CASSLVWGVGRYEQFF. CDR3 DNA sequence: TGTGCCAGCAGCTTAGTCTGGGGCGTAGGTCGCTATGAGCAGTTCTTC.